The clone carrying this TCR beta chain has just a few counts. The sample belongs to a study of T cells in Graves' hyperthyroidism and ophthalmopathy. In making diagnoses, clinical symptoms, serum thyroxine and TRAb, thyroid ultrasound and orbital computed tomography were all used. What was amplified from RNA transcripts were TCR beta CDR3 regions. HTBI primers were employed in a first-round RT-PCR of the TCR CDR3. TCRdb independently ran MiXCR on the multiplex PCR reads; one entry per CDR3 protein. The data show around 450,000 distinct CDR3 sequences, 15% to 18% seen once. CDR3 length equals 17 residues. V lost 1 base and J lost 1; bases outside the gene matches: 7.

Sequencing was performed on blood. This TCR was sampled from a woman between 18 and 29 years old with Graves' hyperthyroidism. V gene TRBV12-3 or TRBV12-4 combines with J gene TRBJ2-3; 8 positions match TRBD2. The CDR3: CASSLGLWREGTDTQYF. CDR3 DNA sequence: TGTGCCAGCAGTTTAGGGCTATGGCGGGAGGGCACAGATACGCAGTATTTT.